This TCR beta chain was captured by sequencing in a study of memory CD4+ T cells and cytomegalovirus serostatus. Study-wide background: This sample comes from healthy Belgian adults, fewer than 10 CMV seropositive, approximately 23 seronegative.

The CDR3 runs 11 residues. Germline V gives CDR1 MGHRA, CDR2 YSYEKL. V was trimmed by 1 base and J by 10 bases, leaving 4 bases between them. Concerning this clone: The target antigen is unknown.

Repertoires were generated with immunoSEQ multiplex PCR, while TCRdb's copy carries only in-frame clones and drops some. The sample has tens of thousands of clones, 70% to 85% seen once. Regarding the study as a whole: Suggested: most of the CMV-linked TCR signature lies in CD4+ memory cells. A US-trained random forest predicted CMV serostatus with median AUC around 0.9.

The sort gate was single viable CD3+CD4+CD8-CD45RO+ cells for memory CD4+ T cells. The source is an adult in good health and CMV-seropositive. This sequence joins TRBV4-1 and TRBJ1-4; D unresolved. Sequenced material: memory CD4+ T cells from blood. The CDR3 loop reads CASSQGRKLFF. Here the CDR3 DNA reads TGCGCCAGCAGCCAAGGCCGAAAACTGTTTTTT.